This T cell receptor beta chain was retrieved from a study of Ad26.COV2.S vaccination and SARS-CoV-2 variants. Study results and caveats: For non-spike TCRs, breadth in vaccine recipients resembled that in placebo recipients.

For this clone: The antigen is unknown.

Specified treatment: roughly 20 received Ad26.COV2.S at low or high dose, single or two shots; 5 received placebo; per-sample allocation not given. The study sampled participants on day 63 after the first vaccine or placebo injection. In Boston, an adult donor aged 18-55 years took part. The CDR3 is 14 amino acids. CDR1 and CDR2 from the germline V gene are MDHEN and SYDVKM. Trimming stripped 7 bases from V and 6 bases from J, with 13 bases between. Some clones are missing from TCRdb's copy, which holds only in-frame ones; the method was immunoSEQ multiplex PCR. Of 510,000 or so clones listed, roughly 85% were seen once; the top ten hold around 13%.

The origin of this receptor is a person between 18 and 59 years old who received the Ad26.COV2.S COVID-19 vaccine or a placebo. The source was peripheral blood, collected in a trial of Ad26.COV2.S vaccine versus placebo. This chain joins TRBV28 and TRBJ1-6; perhaps TRBD1 as D (6 bases). This CDR3 is CASTVTGPNSPLHF. In DNA form, the CDR3 reads TGTGCCAGCACCGTGACAGGTCCTAATTCACCCCTCCACTTT.